The 20 T cell receptor beta chains below all came from one sample that was sequenced in a study of Japanese encephalitis immunity and Zika vaccine responses. One entry per CDR3 protein, called by TCRdb with MiXCR from the 5' RACE reads. The data contain approximately 400 distinct CDR3 sequences, approximately 3.8% of them singletons. PBMCs were CFSE-labeled and cultured for more than five days with peptide pools at 0.9 to 1 ug/mL each. Proliferating CD4 T cells were sorted unfixed as live CD56-CD19-CD16-CD3+CD4+ CFSE-low cells. The sequencing used antigen-activated CD4+ T cells from blood, cultured, collected during a Zika inactivated vaccine study. All receptors derive from an adult man who received an inactivated Zika virus vaccine.

By proportion, this clonotype is large. This chain connects TRBV4-3 to TRBJ2-7; no clear D. V was clipped by 3 bases and J by 1 base, with 7 bases between them. The CDR3 extends over 13 amino acids. CDR1 is LGHNA and CDR2 is YSLEER in the germline V gene. In nucleotides, the CDR3 is TGCGCCAGCAGCCAGGCCGGGTCCTACGAGCAGTACTTC. Its protein is CASSQAGSYEQYF.

This clonotype is medium-sized. V usage is TRBV3-1 and J usage is TRBJ1-3; D remains ambiguous. The CDR3 is 14 residues long. V gave up 4 bases and J gave up 3 bases, with 10 bases separating them. Germline V gene data show CDR1 as LGHDT and CDR2 as YNNKEL (reference sequence). In DNA form, the CDR3 reads TGTGCCAGCAGCCCCAAAGGGCTTGGAAACACCATATATTTT. It codes for CASSPKGLGNTIYF.

Within the sample, this clonotype is large. V usage is TRBV5-6 and J usage is TRBJ2-5, with TRBD2 matching over 12 bases. The V and J ends lost 4 bases and 4 bases, in that order; junction bases with no gene match: 5. The CDR3 totals 15 residues. Germline V lookup: CDR1 SGHDT, CDR2 YYEEEE. This chain's CDR3 is CASSPQTSGGETQYF. Here the CDR3 DNA reads TGTGCCAGCAGCCCCCAGACTAGCGGGGGAGAGACCCAGTACTTC.

This clonotype is judged large. This chain joins TRBV4-3 and TRBJ2-2; maybe TRBD2 (6 bases). There are 15 residues in the CDR3. The V gene's germline CDR1 is LGHNA and CDR2 YSLEER. V dropped 1 base and J dropped 3 bases, with 9 bases sitting between them. Written as DNA, the CDR3 is TGCGCCAGCAGCCAAGTTGGGGGGTACACCGGGGAGCTGTTTTTT. It is translated as CASSQVGGYTGELFF.

CDR3 loop: CSAPRGGGFRTDTQYF. The CDR3 DNA reads as TGCAGTGCTCCTCGAGGGGGGGGCTTTCGCACAGATACGCAGTATTTT. V is TRBV20-1 and J is TRBJ2-3; maybe TRBD2 (7 bases). Germline V gene lookup returns CDR1 DFQATT and CDR2 SNEGSKA (reference sequence). There are 16 residues in the CDR3. V was shortened by 5 bases and J by 1 base, with 19 bases between the two germline ends.

Within the sample, this clonotype is large. In DNA form, the CDR3 reads TGCGCCAGCAGCCACTTACAGGGGGCAGGGTCACCCCTCCACTTT. The encoded protein is CASSHLQGAGSPLHF. The rearrangement joins TRBV4-3 to TRBJ1-6; TRBD1 matches 9 bases. Germline CDR1 is LGHNA and CDR2 is YSLEER. CDR3 size: 15 residues. V lost 3 bases, J lost 10 bases, and 7 bases stayed unmatched.

This clonotype is termed medium-sized (0.01 to 0.1%). V and J are TRBV7-6 and TRBJ2-6; D remains unclear. The CDR3 totals 16 residues. Trimming removed 4 bases at V and 1 base at J, with 11 bases between. Germline V gives CDR1 SGHVS, CDR2 FNYEAQ. The CDR3 sequence is CASSYSDFSGANVLTF. DNA for the CDR3: TGTGCCAGCAGCTATTCAGATTTTTCTGGGGCCAACGTCCTGACTTTC.

In its sample, this clonotype ranks as large. CDR3 nucleotides: TGCGCCAGCAGCGACAAGGATACGCAGTATTTT. Encoded protein: CASSDKDTQYF. This sequence joins TRBV4-3 and TRBJ2-3; the D is unclear. V lost 5 bases, J lost 6 bases, and 6 bases lay in between. The CDR3 extends over 11 amino acids. Germline CDR1 and CDR2: LGHNA and YSLEER.

By its share, this clonotype is large. This chain connects TRBV4-3 to TRBJ2-1, with 10 bases that match TRBD2. The CDR3 has 16 residues. The germline V gene encodes CDR1 LGHNA and CDR2 YSLEER. V was pared by 2 bases and J by 8 bases, with 9 bases of the junction left unmatched. CDR3 protein: CASSQTSGGAGDEQFF. CDR3 nucleotide sequence: TGCGCCAGCAGCCAAACCAGCGGGGGGGCCGGCGATGAGCAGTTCTTC.

In its sample, this clonotype ranks as large (0.1 to 1%). This chain links TRBV7-2 with TRBJ2-3; D might be TRBD1 or TRBD2, each matching 5 bases. The CDR3 runs 14 residues. V lost 2 bases and J 1 base, leaving 7 bases between the germline ends. Germline V gene lookup returns CDR1 SGHTA and CDR2 FQGNSA. The chain's CDR3 is CASSLLGGTDTQYF. The CDR3 DNA reads as TGTGCCAGCAGCTTACTGGGGGGCACAGATACGCAGTATTTT. The whole variable domain, filled in from reference TRBV7-2 and TRBJ2-3, reads GAGVSQSPSNKVTEKGKDVELRCDPISGHTALYWYRQSLGQGLEFLIYFQGNSAPDKSGLPSDRFSAERTGGSVSTLTIQRTQQEDSAVYLCASSLLGGTDTQYFGPGTRLTVL.

This clonotype was seen more than once but under ten times. The chain joins TRBV28 to TRBJ1-2; TRBD1 matches at 8 bases. In germline, CDR1 is MDHEN, CDR2 SYDVKM. This CDR3 is built from 16 residues. Unmatched junction bases numbered 14, after V lost 6 bases and J lost 5 bases. Here the CDR3 DNA reads TGTGCCAGCAGGTTTGTAGGTGGGACAGGCGTTTATGGCTACACCTTC. This gives the protein CASRFVGGTGVYGYTF.

Judged by abundance, this clonotype is hyperexpanded. V gene TRBV5-1 combines with J gene TRBJ1-6; 9 positions match TRBD1. Per germline, CDR1 SGHRS and CDR2 YFSETQ. The CDR3 spans 15 residues. V gave up 1 base and J gave up 10 bases; unmatched junction bases: 6. For the CDR3, the DNA is TGCGCCAGCAGCTTGTACGGGACAGGGAGATCACCCCTCCACTTT. The encoded protein is CASSLYGTGRSPLHF. Based on the CDR3 plus reference TRBV5-1 and TRBJ1-6, the full variable domain is KAGVTQTPRYLIKTRGQQVTLSCSPISGHRSVSWYQQTPGQGLQFLFEYFSETQRNKGNFPGRFSGRQFSNSRSEMNVSTLELGDSALYLCASSLYGTGRSPLHFGNGTRLTVT.

This clonotype is termed large. The V and J genes are TRBV12-3 or TRBV12-4 and TRBJ1-4, with D hard to call. Trimming took off 1 base at V and 7 bases at J, with 10 bases between the two ends. The CDR3 consists of 14 residues. This CDR3 is CASSLGDTTEKLFF. The CDR3 coding sequence is TGTGCCAGCAGTTTAGGAGATACGACTGAAAAACTGTTTTTT.

The chain combines TRBV29-1 with TRBJ2-1; possibly TRBD1 for D (6 bases). Germline V gives CDR1 SQVTM, CDR2 ANQGSEA. The CDR3 sequence is 15 residues long. V lost 3 bases and J 8 bases, leaving 20 bases between the germline ends. CDR3 region: CSVDVVGRGSDEQFF. The CDR3, as DNA: TGCAGCGTTGACGTCGTCGGCAGGGGAAGCGATGAGCAGTTCTTC.

This clonotype is labeled as medium-sized. This rearrangement joins TRBV7-9 to TRBJ1-2; 7 bases line up with TRBD1. The germline gives CDR1 SEHNR, CDR2 FQNEAQ (reference sequence). The V and J ends lost 5 bases and 3 bases, in that order; junction bases with no gene match: 6. The CDR3 sequence is 14 residues long. The CDR3 DNA reads TGTGCCAGCAGCCGCACCGGGACAGACTATGGCTACACCTTC. Translation: CASSRTGTDYGYTF.

This clonotype has more than one count but fewer than ten. The chain couples TRBV4-3 to TRBJ2-2, with D tentatively TRBD1 (6 bases). From germline, CDR1 is LGHNA and CDR2 YSLEER. V was clipped by 5 bases and J by 3 bases, with 16 bases between them. The CDR3 totals 16 residues. The CDR3 region has the DNA TGCGCCAGCAGCACCCCTCCGACAGGAGACACCGGGGAGCTGTTTTTT. Translating it yields CASSTPPTGDTGELFF.

This clonotype is labeled as medium-sized. The rearrangement uses TRBV4-3 and TRBJ2-7; D possibly corresponds to TRBD1 (6 bases). Germline values: CDR1 LGHNA, CDR2 YSLEER. This CDR3 contains 15 residues. The germline V and J ends were trimmed by 3 bases and 3 bases, with 15 bases remaining between them. The CDR3: CASSQGQTGGYEQYF. CDR3 DNA: TGCGCCAGCAGCCAGGGTCAGACAGGTGGCTACGAGCAGTACTTC.

By frequency in the sample, this clonotype is large (0.1 to 1%). This chain joins TRBV27 and TRBJ1-3; D remains unclear. V was trimmed by 0 bases and J by 0 bases, leaving 6 bases between them. The CDR3 is made up of 15 amino acids. Germline CDR1 reads MNHEY; CDR2 reads SMNVEV (reference sequence). The CDR3 bases are TGTGCCAGCAGTTTATCTCACCGCTCTGGAAACACCATATATTTT. Translated, it gives CASSLSHRSGNTIYF.

By proportion, this clonotype is large (0.1 to 1%). This chain uses TRBV11-2 with TRBJ1-3; D unclear. V was clipped by 1 base and J by 0 bases, with 10 bases between them. Germline loops: CDR1 SGHAT, CDR2 FQNNGV. The CDR3 length is 16 residues. For the CDR3, the DNA is TGTGCCAGCAGCTTAGTGGTGGCCAGCTCTGGAAACACCATATATTTT. Translation gives CASSLVVASSGNTIYF.

The genes are TRBV4-3 and TRBJ1-3; no clear D gene. The V gene lost 1 base and the J gene lost 0 bases, with 10 bases spanning the gap. From germline, CDR1 is LGHNA and CDR2 YSLEER. The CDR3 totals 16 residues. The CDR3 spells CASSQVGPSSGNTIYF. The CDR3 DNA reads as TGCGCCAGCAGCCAAGTAGGTCCCAGCTCTGGAAACACCATATATTTT.